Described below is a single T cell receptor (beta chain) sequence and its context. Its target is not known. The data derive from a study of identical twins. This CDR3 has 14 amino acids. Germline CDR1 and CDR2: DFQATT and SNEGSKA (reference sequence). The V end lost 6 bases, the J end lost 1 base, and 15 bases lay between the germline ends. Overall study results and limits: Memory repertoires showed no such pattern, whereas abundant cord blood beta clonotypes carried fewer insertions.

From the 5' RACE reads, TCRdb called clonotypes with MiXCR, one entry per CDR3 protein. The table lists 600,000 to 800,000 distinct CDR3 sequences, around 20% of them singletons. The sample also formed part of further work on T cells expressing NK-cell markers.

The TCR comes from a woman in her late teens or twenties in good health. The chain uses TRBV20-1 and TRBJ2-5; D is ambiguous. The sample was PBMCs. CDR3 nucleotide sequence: TGCAGTGCGGACCATGTGGATACCCAAGAGACCCAGTACTTC. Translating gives CSADHVDTQETQYF.